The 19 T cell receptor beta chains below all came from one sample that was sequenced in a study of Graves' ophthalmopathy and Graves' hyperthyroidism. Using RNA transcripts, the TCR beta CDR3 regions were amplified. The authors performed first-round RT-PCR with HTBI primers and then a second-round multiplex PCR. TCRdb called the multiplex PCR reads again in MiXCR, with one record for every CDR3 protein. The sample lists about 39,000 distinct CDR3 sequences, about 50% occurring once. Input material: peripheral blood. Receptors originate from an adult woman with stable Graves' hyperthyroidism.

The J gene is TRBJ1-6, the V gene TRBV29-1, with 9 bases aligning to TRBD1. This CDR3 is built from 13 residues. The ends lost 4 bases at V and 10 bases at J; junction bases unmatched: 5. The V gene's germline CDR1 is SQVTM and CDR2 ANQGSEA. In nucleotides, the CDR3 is TGCAGCGTTGCGGACAGGGGTGGGTCACCCCTCCACTTT. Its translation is CSVADRGGSPLHF.

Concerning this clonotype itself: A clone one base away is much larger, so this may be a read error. CDR3 protein: CASSLDFGGAGDTRYF. In DNA form, the CDR3 reads TGTGCCAGCAGCTTAGATTTCGGGGGAGCGGGGGATACGCGGTATTTT. The chain recombines TRBV7-9 with TRBJ2-3, with 8 bases matching TRBD2. Germline assignment: CDR1 SEHNR and CDR2 FQNEAQ (reference sequence). CDR3 length equals 16 residues.

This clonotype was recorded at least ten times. The CDR3: CASSRDYGYTF. Written as DNA, the CDR3 is TGTGCCAGTAGCAGGGACTATGGCTACACCTTC. The chain combines TRBV19 with TRBJ1-2; perhaps TRBD1 as D (5 bases). Between the trimmed V and J ends, which lost 6 bases and 3 bases, there was a span of 5 bases. This CDR3 is built from 11 residues. Germline values: CDR1 LNHDA, CDR2 SQIVND (reference sequence). The whole variable domain, filled in from reference TRBV19 and TRBJ1-2, reads DGGITQSPKYLFRKEGQNVTLSCEQNLNHDAMYWYRQDPGQGLRLIYYSQIVNDFQKGDIAEGYSVSREKKESFPLTVTSAQKNPTAFYLCASSRDYGYTFGSGTRLTVV.

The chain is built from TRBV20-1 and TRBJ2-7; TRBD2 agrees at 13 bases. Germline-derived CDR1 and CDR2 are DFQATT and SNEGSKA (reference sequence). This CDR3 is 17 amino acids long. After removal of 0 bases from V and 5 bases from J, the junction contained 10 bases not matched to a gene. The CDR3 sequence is CSARDRFGLAGADEQYF. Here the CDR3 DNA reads TGCAGTGCTAGAGATCGGTTTGGACTAGCGGGAGCTGACGAGCAGTACTTC.

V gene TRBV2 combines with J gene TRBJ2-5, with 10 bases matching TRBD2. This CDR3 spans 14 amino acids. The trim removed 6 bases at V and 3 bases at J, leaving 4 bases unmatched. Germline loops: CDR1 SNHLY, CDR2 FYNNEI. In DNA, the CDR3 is TGTGCCAGCAGATCTAGCGGGAGTGAAGAGACCCAGTACTTC. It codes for CASRSSGSEETQYF.

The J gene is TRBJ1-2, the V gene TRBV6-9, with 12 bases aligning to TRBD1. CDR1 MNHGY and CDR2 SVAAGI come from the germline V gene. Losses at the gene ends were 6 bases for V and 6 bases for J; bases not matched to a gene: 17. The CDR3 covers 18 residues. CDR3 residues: CASSSRYLPGQGADGYTF. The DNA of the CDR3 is TGTGCCAGCAGCTCCCGCTACCTTCCGGGACAGGGGGCGGATGGCTACACCTTC.

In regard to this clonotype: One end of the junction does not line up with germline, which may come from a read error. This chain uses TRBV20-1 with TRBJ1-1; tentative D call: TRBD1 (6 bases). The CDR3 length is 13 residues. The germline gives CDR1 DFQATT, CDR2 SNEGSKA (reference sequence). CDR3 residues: CSARGDGNTEAFF. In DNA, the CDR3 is TGCAGCGCTAGGGGGGACGGGAACACTGAAGCTTTCTTT.

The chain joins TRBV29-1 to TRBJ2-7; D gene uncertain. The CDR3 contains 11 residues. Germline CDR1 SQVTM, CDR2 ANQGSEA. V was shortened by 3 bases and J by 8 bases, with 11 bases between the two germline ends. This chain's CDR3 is CSVDSSGQQYF. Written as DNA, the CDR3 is TGCAGCGTTGACAGCTCCGGACAGCAGTACTTC.

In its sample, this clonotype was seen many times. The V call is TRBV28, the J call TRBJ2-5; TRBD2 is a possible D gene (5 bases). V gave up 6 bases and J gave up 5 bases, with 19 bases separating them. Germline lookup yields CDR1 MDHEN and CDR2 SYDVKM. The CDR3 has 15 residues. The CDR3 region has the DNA TGTGCCAGCAGCCCCCGGGTTATCTCGGGGGAGACCCAGTACTTC. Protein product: CASSPRVISGETQYF.

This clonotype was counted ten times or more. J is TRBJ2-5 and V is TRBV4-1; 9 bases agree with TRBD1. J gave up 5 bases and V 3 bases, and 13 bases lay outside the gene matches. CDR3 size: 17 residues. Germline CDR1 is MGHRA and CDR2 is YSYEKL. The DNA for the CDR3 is TGCGCCAGCAGCCATCCCGGAAGGACAGGGGCGGGGGAGACCCAGTACTTC. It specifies CASSHPGRTGAGETQYF.

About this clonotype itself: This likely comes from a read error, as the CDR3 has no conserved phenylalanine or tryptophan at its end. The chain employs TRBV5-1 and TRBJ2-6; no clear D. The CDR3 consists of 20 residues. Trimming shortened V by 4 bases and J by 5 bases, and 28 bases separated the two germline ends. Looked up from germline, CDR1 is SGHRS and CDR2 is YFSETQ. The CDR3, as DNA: TGCGCCAGCAGCGGGCCCGTCCCTCTTCCCCCCCACGGCAGGGCCAACGTCCTGACTTCC. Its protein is CASSGPVPLPPHGRANVLTS.

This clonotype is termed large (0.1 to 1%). The CDR3 sequence: CAISNRSGTEAFF. Here the CDR3 DNA reads TGTGCCATCAGTAACCGCAGTGGCACTGAAGCTTTCTTT. The chain couples TRBV10-3 to TRBJ1-1; D not resolved. The CDR3 runs 13 residues. Trimming removed 5 bases from V and 4 bases from J, with 11 bases in between. Germline-derived CDR1 and CDR2 are ENHRY and SYGVKD.

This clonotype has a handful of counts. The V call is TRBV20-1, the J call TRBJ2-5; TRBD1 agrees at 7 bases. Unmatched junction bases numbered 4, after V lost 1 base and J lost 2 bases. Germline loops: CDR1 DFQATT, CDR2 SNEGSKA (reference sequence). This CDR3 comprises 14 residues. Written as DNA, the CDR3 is TGCAGTGCTAGAGCGGGGACAGTGCAAGAGACCCAGTACTTC. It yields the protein CSARAGTVQETQYF.

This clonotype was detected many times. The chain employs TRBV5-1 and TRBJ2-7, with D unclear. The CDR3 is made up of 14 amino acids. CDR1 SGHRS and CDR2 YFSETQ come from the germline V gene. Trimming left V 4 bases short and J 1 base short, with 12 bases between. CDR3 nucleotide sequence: TGCGCCAGCAGCCAGTCGGAGATTTCCTACGAGCAGTACTTC. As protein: CASSQSEISYEQYF. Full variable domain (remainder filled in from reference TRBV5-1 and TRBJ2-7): KAGVTQTPRYLIKTRGQQVTLSCSPISGHRSVSWYQQTPGQGLQFLFEYFSETQRNKGNFPGRFSGRQFSNSRSEMNVSTLELGDSALYLCASSQSEISYEQYFGPGTRLTVT.

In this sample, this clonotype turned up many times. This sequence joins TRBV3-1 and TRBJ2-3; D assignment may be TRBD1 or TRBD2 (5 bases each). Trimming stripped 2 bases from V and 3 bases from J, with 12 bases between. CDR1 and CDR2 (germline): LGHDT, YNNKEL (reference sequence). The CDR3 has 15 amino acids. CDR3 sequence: CASSQWGSPTDTQYF. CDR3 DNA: TGTGCCAGCAGCCAATGGGGGAGTCCGACAGATACGCAGTATTTT.

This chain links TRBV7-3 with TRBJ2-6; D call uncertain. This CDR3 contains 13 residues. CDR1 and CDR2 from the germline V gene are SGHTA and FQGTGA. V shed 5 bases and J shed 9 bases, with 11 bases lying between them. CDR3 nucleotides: TGTGCCAGCAGCCCCGGGCCCAACAACGTCCTGACTTTC. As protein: CASSPGPNNVLTF.

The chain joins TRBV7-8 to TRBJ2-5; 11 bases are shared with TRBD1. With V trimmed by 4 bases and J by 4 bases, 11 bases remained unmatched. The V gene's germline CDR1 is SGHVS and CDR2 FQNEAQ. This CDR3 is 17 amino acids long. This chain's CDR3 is CASSYGSRTGGGETQYF. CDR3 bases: TGTGCCAGCAGCTACGGATCAAGGACAGGGGGCGGAGAGACCCAGTACTTC. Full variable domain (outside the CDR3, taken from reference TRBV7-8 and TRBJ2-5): GAGVSQSPRYKVAKRGQDVALRCDPISGHVSLFWYQQALGQGPEFLTYFQNEAQLDKSGLPSDRFFAERPEGSVSTLKIQRTQQEDSAVYLCASSYGSRTGGGETQYFGPGTRLLVL.

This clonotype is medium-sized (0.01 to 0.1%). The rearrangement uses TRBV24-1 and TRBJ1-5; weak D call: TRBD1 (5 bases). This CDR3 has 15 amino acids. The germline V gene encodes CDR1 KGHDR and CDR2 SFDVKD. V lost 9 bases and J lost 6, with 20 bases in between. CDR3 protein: CATAGGAGGSQPQHF. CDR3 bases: TGTGCCACCGCTGGGGGAGCAGGAGGGAGTCAGCCCCAGCATTTT.

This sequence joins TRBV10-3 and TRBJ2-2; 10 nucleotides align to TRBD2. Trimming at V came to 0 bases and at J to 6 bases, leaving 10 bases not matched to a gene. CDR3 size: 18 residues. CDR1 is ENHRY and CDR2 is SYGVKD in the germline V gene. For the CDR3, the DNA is TGTGCCATCAGTGAGTCGAGTACGGCTAGCGGGAGCGCCGGGGAGCTGTTTTTT. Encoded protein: CAISESSTASGSAGELFF.